Listed here is a single T cell receptor beta chain. Naive CD8 cells lacked CD45RO, underwent positive selection for CCR7 and left out terminally differentiated effector memory CD45RA+ cells. The sample originates from a study of shared clonotypes between healthy human individuals. Study overall: Plates per donor: three CD4 naive, three CD4 memory, two CD8 naive, one CD8 memory.

The authors ran the assay at deep level. In the study's own analysis: Junction-only immunoSEQ sequences carried no quality scores, so filtering differed. Sequencing was performed with immunoSEQ multiplex PCR; in TCRdb, only in-frame clones are kept and a portion is missing. V, J and clone size are taken as reported in that table, and D and trimming were inferred from the DNA itself. The sample comprises hundreds of thousands of clones, over 90% of which are singletons, and 24% rests with the top ten. The CDR3 contains 13 residues. V lost 4 bases and J 2 bases, leaving 9 bases between the germline ends. Germline CDR1 SGHAT, CDR2 FQNNGV.

The chain uses TRBV11-2 and TRBJ2-7, with D perhaps TRBD1 or TRBD2 (5 bases each). This TCR came from a man under 40 in good health. Sequenced sample: naive CD8+ T cells sorted from blood. CDR3 loop: CASSSGAPYEQYF. The CDR3 DNA follows: TGTGCCAGCAGCTCCGGGGCCCCCTACGAGCAGTACTTC.